A selection of T cell receptor beta chains follows, all from one sample in a study of T cell responses to AZD1222 COVID-19 vaccine. Generated by immunoSEQ multiplex PCR, the TCRdb table keeps only in-frame clones and is missing some. The sample carries 95,000 to 150,000 clones, approximately 90% recorded once. Sequenced here: peripheral blood, sampled on day 0 of AZD1222 vaccination. The receptors come from an adult in good health. CDR3s include the opening cysteine and the closing phenylalanine or tryptophan. D genes are given only for firm matches.

d_gene	v_gene	j_gene	CDR3nt	CDR3aa
TRBD1	TRBV7-6	TRBJ1-1	TGTGCCAGCAGCTCTACACAGGGGGCAGGCACTGAAGCTTTCTTT	CASSSTQGAGTEAFF
NA	TRBV6-5	TRBJ1-5	TGTGCCAGCGGATCTAAGGGTTATAGCAATCAGCCCCAGCATTTT	CASGSKGYSNQPQHF